These 31 T cell receptor beta chains originate from one sample sequenced in a study of blood T cell repertoires in COVID-19. Sequencing was performed with immunoSEQ multiplex PCR; in TCRdb, only in-frame clones are kept and a portion is missing. In the table there are about 66,000 clones, 82% of which are singletons. The sequenced material came from peripheral blood. These receptors all come from a man aged 55-75 years with acute or convalescent COVID-19.

V and J are TRBV5-6 and TRBJ1-3, with a weak D call TRBD1 (5 bases). V lost 2 bases and J lost 2, with 8 bases in between. Germline values: CDR1 SGHDT, CDR2 YYEEEE. CDR3 length: 14 amino acids. Here the CDR3 DNA reads TGTGCCAGCAGCTTTGGGGGGGCTGGAAACACCATATATTTT. Residues: CASSFGGAGNTIYF.

The J gene is TRBJ2-1, the V gene TRBV2; D possibly corresponds to TRBD2 (6 bases). Trimming left V 3 bases short and J 9 bases short, with 18 bases between. The CDR3 covers 15 residues. The germline CDR1 and CDR2 sequences are SNHLY and FYNNEI. For the CDR3, the DNA is TGTGCCAGCAGTGAGTTGGGCGGAGGGCCTGGTGAGCAGTTCTTC. Protein: CASSELGGGPGEQFF.

The chain couples TRBV6-5 to TRBJ1-4; D might be TRBD1 (5 bases). CDR1 MNHEY and CDR2 SVGAGI come from the germline V gene. The CDR3 spans 15 residues. V shed 2 bases and J shed 6 bases, with 13 bases lying between them. The CDR3 nucleotides read TGTGCCAGCAGTTACGGCGGGGCCACAGATGAAAAACTGTTTTTT. Protein: CASSYGGATDEKLFF.

Only a few counts were recorded for this clone. V usage is TRBV19 and J usage is TRBJ1-5; 8 bases align to TRBD1. The CDR3 is made up of 14 amino acids. CDR1 is LNHDA and CDR2 is SQIVND in the germline V gene (reference sequence). V lost 4 bases and J lost 5; bases outside the gene matches: 4. CDR3 in DNA: TGTGCCAGTAGTAGGGACAGGACGGATCAGCCCCAGCATTTT. Translating it yields CASSRDRTDQPQHF. The full variable domain, with the rest looked up from reference TRBV19 and TRBJ1-5, is DGGITQSPKYLFRKEGQNVTLSCEQNLNHDAMYWYRQDPGQGLRLIYYSQIVNDFQKGDIAEGYSVSREKKESFPLTVTSAQKNPTAFYLCASSRDRTDQPQHFGDGTRLSIL.

V is TRBV3-1 (or the pseudogene TRBV3-2) and J is TRBJ1-3; D not resolved. This CDR3 region has 14 residues. Germline CDR1 is LGHDT and CDR2 is YNNKEL (reference sequence). V gave up 0 bases and J gave up 0 bases, with 3 bases separating them. CDR3 region: CASSQDSSGNTIYF. The CDR3 DNA reads TGTGCCAGCAGCCAAGATAGCTCTGGAAACACCATATATTTT.

This clone was picked up a small number of times. V is TRBV6-5 and J is TRBJ1-2; 8 bases are a match to TRBD1. The germline V gene encodes CDR1 MNHEY and CDR2 SVGAGI. The junction had 14 bases not matched to a gene; V was cut back by 10 bases and J by 13 bases. This CDR3 region has 12 residues. The CDR3 sequence: CATYTDRGRLTF. The DNA for the CDR3 is TGTGCCACCTATACTGACAGGGGCCGGCTCACCTTC.

The genes are TRBV14 and TRBJ2-5; 9 bases line up with TRBD2. The CDR3 extends over 16 amino acids. In germline, CDR1 is SGHDN, CDR2 FVKESK. J was trimmed by 3 bases and V by 2 bases; bases with no gene match: 7. CDR3 loop: CASSQQLVAGEETQYF. CDR3 sequence (DNA): TGTGCCAGCAGCCAACAGTTGGTAGCGGGGGAAGAGACCCAGTACTTC.

V and J are TRBV5-6 and TRBJ1-2, with 8 bases matching TRBD1. V gave up 0 bases and J gave up 4 bases; unmatched junction bases: 8. Germline values: CDR1 SGHDT, CDR2 YYEEEE. There are 16 residues in the CDR3. In DNA form, the CDR3 reads TGTGCCAGCAGCTTGGAAGGCAGGGGGCGATTCTATGGCTACACCTTC. It translates to CASSLEGRGRFYGYTF.

About this clone itself: Other DNA sequences within the sample encode an identical CDR3. This rearrangement joins TRBV5-1 to TRBJ1-2; D uncertain. The CDR3 length is 13 residues. Germline CDR1 SGHRS, CDR2 YFSETQ. V was pared by 1 base and J by 2 bases, with 6 bases between. The CDR3 region is CASSLPGNYGYTF. CDR3 coding DNA: TGCGCCAGCAGCTTGCCAGGAAACTATGGCTACACCTTC.

This clone was seen a handful of times. The genes are TRBV15 and TRBJ1-1; TRBD1 might be the D (6 bases). Germline values: CDR1 LNHNV, CDR2 YYDKDF (reference sequence). The CDR3 length is 16 residues. Trimming removed 2 bases at V and 5 bases at J, with 18 bases between. The CDR3 sequence: CATSRIFGGLGTEAFF. DNA for the CDR3: TGTGCCACCAGCAGAATTTTCGGGGGGCTGGGGACTGAAGCTTTCTTT.

The V gene is TRBV24-1, the J gene TRBJ2-5; possibly TRBD1 for D (5 bases). V was pared by 3 bases and J by 0 bases, with 7 bases between. The CDR3 length is 14 residues. Germline assignment: CDR1 KGHDR and CDR2 SFDVKD. Here the CDR3 reads CATSDRGYQETQYF. In nucleotides, the CDR3 is TGTGCCACCAGTGATAGGGGTTACCAAGAGACCCAGTACTTC.

J is TRBJ2-7 and V is TRBV5-1, with a weak D call TRBD2 (7 bases). Looked up from germline, CDR1 is SGHRS and CDR2 is YFSETQ. This CDR3 has 14 amino acids. Trimming took 7 bases from V and 0 from J, leaving 14 bases between them. CDR3 residues: CASSEGGVSYEQYF. The CDR3, as DNA: TGCGCCAGCTCGGAGGGGGGGGTCTCCTACGAGCAGTACTTC.

A remark on this clone: One end of the junction is discordant with germline, which a read error may explain. The chain carries TRBV5-4 and TRBJ1-1; 9 bases fit TRBD1. Germline V gene data show CDR1 as SGHNT and CDR2 as YYREEE (reference sequence). The CDR3 consists of 14 residues. CDR3 in DNA: TGTGCCAGCAGTTTGGACAGGGGAAATACTGAAGCTTTCTTT. It codes for CASSLDRGNTEAFF. Supplemented by reference TRBV5-4 and TRBJ1-1, the full variable domain reads ETGVTQSPTHLIKTRGQQVTLRCSSQSGHNTVSWYQQALGQGPQFIFQYYREEENGRGNFPPRFSGLQFPNYSSELNVNALELDDSALYLCASSLDRGNTEAFFGQGTRLTVV.

Only a few counts were recorded for this clone. The chain's CDR3 is CASSPSTRRGGYTF. CDR3 nucleotides: TGCGCCAGCAGCCCCTCGACAAGGCGGGGTGGCTACACCTTC. The chain employs TRBV4-3 and TRBJ1-2; D is unresolved. Germline CDR1 and CDR2: LGHNA and YSLEER. Trimming stripped 4 bases from V and 7 bases from J, with 16 bases between. CDR3 length: 14 residues.

The rearrangement joins TRBV19 to TRBJ1-5, with D perhaps matching TRBD1 (5 bases). V lost 0 bases, J lost 1 base, and 10 bases lay in between. CDR1 and CDR2 from the germline V gene are LNHDA and SQIVND (reference sequence). The CDR3 is 16 residues long. CDR3 sequence: CASSIDGAGSNQPQHF. In nucleotides, the CDR3 is TGTGCCAGTAGTATAGATGGGGCAGGGAGCAATCAGCCCCAGCATTTT.

V gene TRBV3-1 (or the pseudogene TRBV3-2) combines with J gene TRBJ1-3; D is undetermined. The germline V and J ends were trimmed by 4 bases and 0 bases, with 7 bases remaining between them. CDR3 length: 14 amino acids. Germline CDR1 reads LGHDT; CDR2 reads YNNKEL (reference sequence). The CDR3 bases are TGTGCCAGCAGCCCCGGGATCTCTGGAAACACCATATATTTT. Translated, it gives CASSPGISGNTIYF.

The chain uses TRBV5-1 and TRBJ2-1, with a weak D call TRBD2 (5 bases). Trimming cost V 3 bases and J 10 bases, with 17 bases left between them. The CDR3 sequence is 14 residues long. Germline assignment: CDR1 SGHRS and CDR2 YFSETQ. The CDR3 region has the DNA TGCGCCAGCAGCTCCGCCGAGAGGGTTGGGGAGCAGTTCTTC. It translates to CASSSAERVGEQFF.

This clone is a singleton in its sample. This rearrangement joins TRBV10-3 to TRBJ1-1, with 10 positions matching TRBD1. Germline V gene sequence: CDR1 ENHRY, CDR2 SYGVKD. The CDR3 extends over 14 amino acids. Trimming removed 6 bases from V and 4 bases from J; junction bases left unmatched: 5. In DNA, the CDR3 is TGTGCCATCAGGGGGGACAGGGGAGTCACTGAAGCTTTCTTT. Its translation: CAIRGDRGVTEAFF.

The J gene is TRBJ1-1, the V gene TRBV6-2 or TRBV6-3; D is perhaps TRBD1 (5 bases). Trimming pared 3 bases from V and 1 base from J, leaving 18 bases between. CDR3 size: 17 residues. From germline, CDR1 is MNHEY and CDR2 SVGEGT. In DNA form, the CDR3 reads TGTGCCAGCAGTTATTTTGTCCGGGACTGGCCGAACACTGAAGCTTTCTTT. Translated, it gives CASSYFVRDWPNTEAFF.

The chain has TRBV27 and TRBJ2-7; D perhaps matches TRBD2 (5 bases). Germline V gives CDR1 MNHEY, CDR2 SMNVEV (reference sequence). The CDR3 totals 14 residues. V was shortened by 4 bases and J by 0 bases, with 10 bases between the two germline ends. The CDR3: CASSSLAGSYEQYF. The CDR3 bases are TGTGCCAGCAGTTCCCTAGCCGGCTCCTACGAGCAGTACTTC.

The chain is built from TRBV18 and TRBJ2-3; 8 bases map to TRBD1. Germline CDR1 KGHSH, CDR2 LQKENI. The CDR3 has 14 residues. The ends lost 3 bases at V and 6 bases at J; junction bases unmatched: 5. This CDR3 reads CASSPVGQGDTQYF. The CDR3 coding sequence is TGTGCCAGCTCACCGGTCGGACAGGGTGATACGCAGTATTTT.

The V and J genes are TRBV19 and TRBJ1-6; D is undetermined. This CDR3 is built from 16 residues. Germline V gene sequence: CDR1 LNHDA, CDR2 SQIVND (reference sequence). Trimming removed 5 bases from V and 5 bases from J, with 16 bases in between. In DNA form, the CDR3 reads TGTGCCAGTAGTCCTGCCCTGCAGGTACATAATTCACCCCTCCACTTT. This encodes CASSPALQVHNSPLHF.

This clone turned up a few times. V is TRBV30 and J is TRBJ1-5; 11 bases line up with TRBD1. Trimming took 2 bases from V and 4 from J; bases not matched to a gene: 7. Germline CDR1 and CDR2: GTSNPN and SVGIG (reference sequence). This CDR3 comprises 16 residues. CDR3 sequence reads: CAWSWGQGGGNQPQHF. CDR3 in DNA: TGTGCCTGGAGTTGGGGACAGGGGGGCGGTAATCAGCCCCAGCATTTT.

The rearrangement uses TRBV11-2 and TRBJ2-5; TRBD2 matches at 14 bases. Trimming at V came to 4 bases and at J to 1 base, leaving 11 bases not matched to a gene. This CDR3 is 19 amino acids long. The germline gives CDR1 SGHAT, CDR2 FQNNGV. The CDR3 sequence: CASSSGLAGGMQAQETQYF. The CDR3, as DNA: TGTGCCAGCAGCTCCGGACTAGCGGGGGGTATGCAGGCCCAAGAGACCCAGTACTTC.

This chain joins TRBV29-1 and TRBJ2-3; the match to TRBD1 covers 9 bases. V trimming: 7 bases; J trimming: 0 bases; junction bases outside the gene matches: 2. The CDR3 runs 13 residues. CDR1 and CDR2 (germline): SQVTM, ANQGSEA. CDR3 coding DNA: TGCAGCGCCGGGACAGGGAGCACAGATACGCAGTATTTT. Protein: CSAGTGSTDTQYF.

CDR3 sequence: CASSTSAPETQYF. The CDR3 bases are TGTGCCAGTAGTACTAGCGCCCCGGAGACCCAGTACTTC. This chain connects TRBV19 to TRBJ2-5, with TRBD2 as a possible D gene (6 bases). CDR1 and CDR2 (germline): LNHDA, SQIVND (reference sequence). The CDR3 spans 13 residues. V shed 4 bases and J shed 5 bases, with 11 bases lying between them.

V is TRBV6-2 or TRBV6-3 and J is TRBJ2-5; D call uncertain. CDR3 length: 15 residues. Trimming stripped 3 bases from V and 5 bases from J, with 16 bases between. Germline V gene sequence: CDR1 MNHEY, CDR2 SVGEGT. Here the CDR3 reads CASSYYESLEETQYF. The CDR3 DNA sequence: TGTGCCAGCAGTTATTATGAAAGCCTGGAGGAGACCCAGTACTTC.

This clone was recorded a few times. The chain has TRBV24-1 and TRBJ1-2; D is possibly TRBD1 (5 bases). The CDR3 consists of 16 residues. The germline gives CDR1 KGHDR, CDR2 SFDVKD. With 0 bases removed from V and 1 base from J, the gap between germline ends came to 11 bases. The CDR3 nucleotides are TGTGCCACCAGTGATTTGGAAGAAGGGGATAACTATGGCTACACCTTC. It specifies CATSDLEEGDNYGYTF.

The CDR3: CASSSDRDYGYTF. DNA for the CDR3: TGTGCCAGCAGCTCAGACAGAGACTATGGCTACACCTTC. The chain has TRBV7-9 and TRBJ1-2; tentatively, D is TRBD1 (5 bases). Germline V lookup: CDR1 SEHNR, CDR2 FQNEAQ (reference sequence). V dropped 4 bases and J dropped 3 bases, with 9 bases sitting between them. This CDR3 contains 13 residues.

This clone was seen more than once but under ten times. The chain has TRBV5-4 and TRBJ1-4, with TRBD1 matching 7 bases. V was pared by 0 bases and J by 8 bases, with 10 bases of the junction left unmatched. Germline V gene lookup returns CDR1 SGHNT and CDR2 YYREEE (reference sequence). The CDR3 runs 16 residues. The CDR3 DNA reads as TGTGCCAGCAGCTTGGGGAAAACAGGGGCTTTGGAAAAACTGTTTTTT. Its translation: CASSLGKTGALEKLFF.

The V call is TRBV7-2, the J call TRBJ2-1; 11 nucleotides align to TRBD2. The CDR3 covers 15 residues. The germline V gene encodes CDR1 SGHTA and CDR2 FQGNSA. V was clipped by 0 bases and J by 6 bases; unmatched bases: 1. CDR3: CASSLALAGANEQFF. DNA of the CDR3: TGTGCCAGCAGCTTAGCACTAGCGGGGGCCAATGAGCAGTTCTTC.